This TCR beta chain is drawn from a study of OX40 agonist ivuxolimab in advanced cancers. A note on the overall study: Ivuxolimab, which targeted the costimulatory receptor OX40 (CD134), was an agonistic, fully human IgG2 monoclonal antibody. The monotherapy dose-escalation portion (N of about 50 patients) of the phase I ivuxolimab trial is reported in the paper. Intravenous ivuxolimab was administered to patients every 2 weeks at six dose levels: 0.01, 0.1, 0.3, 1.5, 3 and 10 mg/kg. Peripheral TCRbeta sequencing aimed to test whether ivuxolimab altered TCR sequence diversity and caused clonal T-cell expansion. Partial responses were achieved by three dose-escalation patients, of whom one had hepatocellular carcinoma and two had cutaneous melanoma. Patients were allowed to have had prior anti-PD-1, anti-PD-L1 or anti-CTLA-4 therapy, and approximately 39% of the dose-escalation patients had been treated with checkpoint inhibitors. Among the 50 to 55 dose-escalation patients, some 20 had hepatocellular carcinoma, approximately 15 melanoma, 9 renal cell carcinoma and 9 head and neck cancer. A male proportion of around 80% and a mean age of roughly 58 years, ranging from about 20 to 80, were recorded for the dose-escalation cohort. Findings and caveats that apply to the study as a whole: In the 0.1-3.0 mg/kg groups, partial responders had among the lowest normalized peripheral clonal expansion, particularly in CD8+ T cells. Low levels of normalized T-cell clonal expansion were also seen in some patients who did not respond. The antigen specificity of the peripheral T cells that underwent clonal expansion was not determined. At doses of 0.1 to 3.0 mg/kg, clonal expansion of both CD4+ and CD8+ T cells in blood was seen between baseline and week 6. After ivuxolimab, expanded clones were on average more numerous among CD8+ T cells than among CD4+ T cells.

Its CDR3 holds 14 amino acids, cysteine through phenylalanine. Only the CDR3 region is kept as DNA, spanning 42 bases read in frame from base 1. V is shortened by 1 base, J by 8 bases, and the region joining them spans 9 bases. Per the germline V gene (reference sequence), LNHNV is the CDR1 and YYDKDF is the CDR2. To note about this clone: The antigen it binds to is not known. Base qualities are missing; no much larger clone stands one base away.

The trial excluded patients who had a history of autoimmune disease or were on systemic immunosuppression. In every dose cohort, peripheral blood was drawn for TCR sequencing at baseline, cycle 4 day 1, and cycle 7 day 1. Samples were obtained from an open-label, multicenter, first-in-human phase I dose-escalation trial of ivuxolimab. Adults with locally advanced or metastatic melanoma, renal cell carcinoma, hepatocellular carcinoma or head and neck squamous cell carcinoma were enrolled in the trial. Before TCR sequencing, CD4+ and CD8+ T cells were separately sorted from peripheral blood. Genomic DNA was extracted from sorted cells for sequencing of the TCRbeta CDR3 region. The immunoSEQ Assay was used for sequencing of TCRbeta CDR3 regions. TCRdb carries this immuneACCESS record with in-frame sequences only. Its versions omit some clonotypes, under half of them owing to an unresolved V gene in the studies checked, with the rest unexplained. Across this sample there are around 66,000 clones, with roughly 90% seen only once. The top ten clonotypes cover roughly 2.1% of the sample.

This TCR was sampled from an adult with an advanced solid tumor such as melanoma, head and neck, liver or kidney cancer. The sequenced sample was CD4+ or CD8+ T cells sorted from blood, obtained in a trial of the OX40 agonist ivuxolimab. This sequence uses TRBV15 and TRBJ1-6; no confident D gene assignment can be made. This receptor has the CDR3 CATSRGVGDSPLHF. The DNA sequence reads TGTGCCACCAGCAGAGGGGTCGGGGATTCACCCCTCCACTTT. Extended through the reference TRBV15 and TRBJ1-6 proteins, this CDR3 yields the full variable domain: DAMVIQNPRYQVTQFGKPVTLSCSQTLNHNVMYWYQQKSSQAPKLLFHYYDKDFNNEADTPDNFQSRRPNTSFCFLDIRSPGLGDTAMYLCATSRGVGDSPLHFGNGTRLTVT.